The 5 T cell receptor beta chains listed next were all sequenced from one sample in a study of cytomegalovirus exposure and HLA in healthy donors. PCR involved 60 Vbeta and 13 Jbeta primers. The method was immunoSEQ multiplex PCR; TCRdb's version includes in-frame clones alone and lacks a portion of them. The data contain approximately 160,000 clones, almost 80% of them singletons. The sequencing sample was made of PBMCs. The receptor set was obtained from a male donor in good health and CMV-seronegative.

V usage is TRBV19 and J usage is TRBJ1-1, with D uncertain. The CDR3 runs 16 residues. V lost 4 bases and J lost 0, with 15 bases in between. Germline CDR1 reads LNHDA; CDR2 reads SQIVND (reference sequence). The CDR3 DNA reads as TGTGCCAGTAGTACGTCACATAGACTCATGAACACTGAAGCTTTCTTT. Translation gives CASSTSHRLMNTEAFF.

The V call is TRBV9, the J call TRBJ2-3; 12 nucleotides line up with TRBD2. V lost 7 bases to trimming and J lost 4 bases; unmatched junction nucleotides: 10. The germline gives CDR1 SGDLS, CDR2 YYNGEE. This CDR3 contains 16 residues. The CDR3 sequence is CASSPGTSGLSDTQYF. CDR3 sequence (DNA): TGTGCCAGCTCTCCTGGGACTAGCGGGCTTTCAGATACGCAGTATTTT.

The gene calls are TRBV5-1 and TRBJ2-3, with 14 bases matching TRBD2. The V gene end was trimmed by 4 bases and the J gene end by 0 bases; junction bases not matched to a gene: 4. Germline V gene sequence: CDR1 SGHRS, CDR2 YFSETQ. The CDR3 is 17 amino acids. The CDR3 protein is CASSTRTSGGSTDTQYF. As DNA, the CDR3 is TGCGCCAGCAGCACCAGGACTAGCGGGGGGAGCACAGATACGCAGTATTTT.

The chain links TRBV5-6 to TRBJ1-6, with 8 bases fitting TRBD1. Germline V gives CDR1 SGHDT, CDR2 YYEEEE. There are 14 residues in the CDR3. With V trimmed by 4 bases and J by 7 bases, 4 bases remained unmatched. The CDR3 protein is CASSPTGVNSPLHF. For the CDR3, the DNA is TGTGCCAGCAGCCCGACAGGGGTCAATTCACCCCTCCACTTT.

The CDR3 region has the DNA TGTGCCAGCAGCGTAAATCAGGGAAGAGGTGAAAAACTGTTTTTT. Encoded protein: CASSVNQGRGEKLFF. The chain joins TRBV9 to TRBJ1-4; TRBD1 might be the D (5 bases). Germline V gene lookup returns CDR1 SGDLS and CDR2 YYNGEE. V lost 1 base and J 7 bases, leaving 14 bases between the germline ends. This CDR3 region has 15 residues.